Below are 18 T cell receptor beta chains sequenced from a single sample in a study of PD-1 blockade in classical Hodgkin lymphoma. The assay was immunoSEQ multiplex PCR, and TCRdb's table has in-frame clones only and misses some. The table shows roughly 20,000 clones, with approximately 85% occurring only once. Time point meaning: cycle 4 day 1 (C4D1), after 6 weeks of nivolumab. Each and every patient relapsed after autologous stem cell transplantation, and patients got differing brentuximab vedotin exposure. The sample here was peripheral blood mononuclear cells (PBMCs), taken before the fourth cycle of nivolumab. These receptors all stem from a human donor with classical Hodgkin lymphoma.

V gene TRBV30 combines with J gene TRBJ1-2; D unresolved. Germline V lookup: CDR1 GTSNPN, CDR2 SVGIG (reference sequence). The CDR3 runs 15 residues. The germline V and J ends were trimmed by 0 bases and 4 bases, with 15 bases remaining between them. CDR3 sequence (DNA): TGTGCCTGGAGTGTACTCGGAGGTACCGGCTATGGCTACACCTTC. It codes for CAWSVLGGTGYGYTF.

This clone has just a few counts. The chain recombines TRBV28 with TRBJ1-4; no clear D gene. CDR3 length: 14 residues. Per the germline V gene, CDR1 is MDHEN and CDR2 is SYDVKM. Between the trimmed V and J ends, which lost 2 bases and 8 bases, there was a span of 12 bases. DNA for the CDR3: TGTGCCAGCAGTTTAGACACTATGGACGAAAAACTGTTTTTT. This gives the protein CASSLDTMDEKLFF.

CDR3 DNA sequence: TGTGCCAGCTCACCCCCACGGGCCGGGGGTAATGAAAAACTGTTTTTT. Translated, it gives CASSPPRAGGNEKLFF. V is TRBV18 and J is TRBJ1-4; tentative D call: TRBD1 (5 bases). This CDR3 is 16 amino acids long. Germline-derived CDR1 and CDR2 are KGHSH and LQKENI. Trimming pared 3 bases from V and 4 bases from J, leaving 15 bases between.

The J gene is TRBJ2-7, the V gene TRBV5-1; D is unclear. V was pared by 4 bases and J by 1 base, with 21 bases between. Germline V gives CDR1 SGHRS, CDR2 YFSETQ. CDR3 length: 17 residues. The CDR3 protein is CASSVGPPAASSYEQYF. In DNA, the CDR3 is TGCGCCAGCAGCGTTGGCCCGCCGGCGGCCTCATCCTACGAGCAGTACTTC. Together with reference TRBV5-1 and TRBJ2-7, the CDR3 gives the full variable domain: KAGVTQTPRYLIKTRGQQVTLSCSPISGHRSVSWYQQTPGQGLQFLFEYFSETQRNKGNFPGRFSGRQFSNSRSEMNVSTLELGDSALYLCASSVGPPAASSYEQYFGPGTRLTVT.

The chain uses TRBV11-3 and TRBJ2-7; 9 bases fit TRBD1. After removal of 1 base from V and 4 bases from J, the junction contained 5 bases not matched to a gene. This CDR3 is 15 amino acids long. CDR1 is SGHNT, CDR2 YENEEA, per germline. The CDR3 nucleotides read TGTGCCAGCAGCTTAGGGGGGGGACAGGGTTACGAGCAGTACTTC. Residues: CASSLGGGQGYEQYF.

The gene calls are TRBV19 and TRBJ2-7; D is undetermined. Trimming removed 3 bases from V and 1 base from J, with 7 bases in between. This CDR3 comprises 13 residues. The germline V gene encodes CDR1 LNHDA and CDR2 SQIVND (reference sequence). CDR3 in DNA: TGTGCCAGTAGTATGGGTCGGTCCTACGAGCAGTACTTC. This sequence encodes CASSMGRSYEQYF.

V and J are TRBV2 and TRBJ2-7; the match to TRBD2 covers 8 bases. The CDR3 totals 16 residues. J was trimmed by 2 bases and V by 6 bases; bases with no gene match: 12. Germline V lookup: CDR1 SNHLY, CDR2 FYNNEI. CDR3 in amino acids: CASSGRTSGRTYEQYF. The CDR3 DNA reads as TGTGCCAGCAGCGGCAGAACTAGCGGTAGAACCTACGAGCAGTACTTC.

The chain recombines TRBV11-2 with TRBJ1-5; 8 bases agree with TRBD1. V dropped 4 bases and J dropped 0; count of bases not matched to a gene: 2. The CDR3 spans 15 residues. Germline CDR1 is SGHAT and CDR2 is FQNNGV. The CDR3 region has the DNA TGTGCCAGCAGCTCGGGGACAGGTAGCAATCAGCCCCAGCATTTT. It codes for CASSSGTGSNQPQHF.

In DNA form, the CDR3 reads TGTGCCAGCAGTTATGATATGGCTAGCGGGGGCACAGATACGCAGTATTTT. It translates to CASSYDMASGGTDTQYF. The chain is built from TRBV5-4 and TRBJ2-3; 9 bases match TRBD2. This CDR3 is 17 amino acids long. The V gene's germline CDR1 is SGHNT and CDR2 YYREEE (reference sequence). After removal of 5 bases from V and 1 base from J, the junction contained 11 bases not matched to a gene. Drawing the rest from reference TRBV5-4 and TRBJ2-3, the complete variable domain is ETGVTQSPTHLIKTRGQQVTLRCSSQSGHNTVSWYQQALGQGPQFIFQYYREEENGRGNFPPRFSGLQFPNYSSELNVNALELDDSALYLCASSYDMASGGTDTQYFGPGTRLTVL.

This rearrangement joins TRBV6-6 to TRBJ2-5; D might be TRBD1 (7 bases). V was clipped by 5 bases and J by 4 bases, with 14 bases between them. CDR1 and CDR2 from the germline V gene are MNHNY and SVGAGI (reference sequence). The CDR3 is 14 amino acids. CDR3 region: CASSTRQGGETQYF. CDR3 nucleotides: TGTGCCAGCAGTACGAGGCAGGGGGGAGAGACCCAGTACTTC.

The chain couples TRBV7-3 to TRBJ2-2; D is perhaps TRBD1 or TRBD2 (5 bases each). Trimming stripped 1 base from V and 0 bases from J, with 6 bases between. The CDR3 runs 15 residues. The germline CDR1 and CDR2 sequences are SGHTA and FQGTGA. The CDR3 sequence: CASSLRGSNTGELFF. The CDR3 coding sequence is TGTGCCAGCAGCTTAAGGGGGTCGAACACCGGGGAGCTGTTTTTT.

The CDR3 spells CASSLVSGGSGEQYF. The CDR3 coding sequence is TGTGCCAGCAGCTTAGTTTCAGGGGGCTCGGGCGAGCAGTACTTC. This sequence joins TRBV7-2 and TRBJ2-7; TRBD1 aligns across 8 bases. CDR3 length equals 15 residues. V trimming: 1 base; J trimming: 6 bases; junction bases outside the gene matches: 8. The germline V gene encodes CDR1 SGHTA and CDR2 FQGNSA.

In DNA, the CDR3 is TGTGCCAGCAGTTACGGTGACAGGGTCCACACCGGGGAGCTGTTTTTT. Its translation: CASSYGDRVHTGELFF. The chain links TRBV6-6 to TRBJ2-2; 7 bases match TRBD1. V gave up 2 bases and J gave up 3 bases; unmatched junction bases: 6. This CDR3 comprises 16 residues. Germline CDR1 MNHNY, CDR2 SVGAGI (reference sequence).

V usage is TRBV7-2 and J usage is TRBJ1-2; a weak D match, TRBD1 (6 bases). The CDR3 totals 15 residues. Germline CDR1 is SGHTA and CDR2 is FQGNSA. V was clipped by 5 bases and J by 2 bases, with 15 bases between them. In nucleotides, the CDR3 is TGTGCCAGCAGCCCCAGGCAGGGGTCCAACTATGGCTACACCTTC. It encodes CASSPRQGSNYGYTF.

The chain couples TRBV25-1 to TRBJ2-7; 7 nucleotides agree with TRBD1. The CDR3 is made up of 13 amino acids. Germline-derived CDR1 and CDR2 are MGHDK and SYGVNS. V dropped 7 bases and J dropped 10; count of bases not matched to a gene: 13. The CDR3 loop is CASTRQGRWDQYF. The CDR3 DNA sequence: TGTGCCAGCACTCGACAGGGCCGTTGGGACCAGTACTTC.

CDR3 amino acids: CAITDGIYGYTF. CDR3 in DNA: TGTGCCATCACAGACGGAATCTATGGCTACACCTTC. This chain links TRBV28 with TRBJ1-2; D uncertain. Germline V lookup: CDR1 MDHEN, CDR2 SYDVKM. The CDR3 covers 12 residues. Between the trimmed V and J ends, which lost 10 bases and 4 bases, there was a span of 13 bases.

The chain recombines TRBV2 with TRBJ1-2; tentatively, D is TRBD1 (5 bases). Trimming stripped 2 bases from V and 8 bases from J, with 12 bases between. Germline V lookup: CDR1 SNHLY, CDR2 FYNNEI. The CDR3 sequence is 13 residues long. Written as DNA, the CDR3 is TGTGCCAGCAGTGAATCCAGGGAGGGCGGCTACACCTTC. Encoded protein: CASSESREGGYTF.

The chain recombines TRBV7-2 with TRBJ2-2; D may match TRBD1 or TRBD2 (5 bases each). Germline-derived CDR1 and CDR2 are SGHTA and FQGNSA. V was pared by 3 bases and J by 3 bases, with 8 bases between. The CDR3 runs 14 residues. Here the CDR3 reads CASSFGGDTGELFF. In DNA form, the CDR3 reads TGTGCCAGCAGCTTTGGGGGAGACACCGGGGAGCTGTTTTTT.